The rows below give T cell receptor beta chains drawn from one sample of a study of blood T cell repertoires in COVID-19. Some clones are missing from TCRdb's copy, which holds only in-frame ones; the method was immunoSEQ multiplex PCR. The sample holds 140,000 to 150,000 clones, around four fifths seen once. Sequencing input: peripheral blood. The origin of the receptors is a middle-aged woman with active or convalescent COVID-19. Both conserved end residues are part of each CDR3. The D gene is left open where the match is weak. Clone size is not always given. Where it is, it says once, few, many or a class for expanded clones.

>TRBJ1-4|.|TRBD1|TRBV28
TGTGCCATCGGCAGGGGGAGTGAAAAACTGTTTTTT
CAIGRGSEKLFF
>TRBJ1-2|.|.|TRBV4-1
TGCGCCAGCAGCCCGCGGGAGGGTATCGACTATGGCTACACCTTC
CASSPREGIDYGYTF
>TRBJ1-1|.|TRBD1|TRBV6-2/TRBV6-3
TGTGCCAGCAGTTACTCCGTCGGACAGGGATCTCGTATTAACACTGAAGCTTTCTTT
CASSYSVGQGSRINTEAFF
>TRBJ2-1|once|.|TRBV3-1/TRBV3-2
TGTGCCAGCAGCCAAGGAGGATCCCCCGATGAGCAGTTCTTC
CASSQGGSPDEQFF
>TRBJ1-1|many|TRBD1|TRBV28
TGTGCCAGCAAGCTCCCCGGGACAGGGTCCACTGAAGCTTTCTTT
CASKLPGTGSTEAFF
>TRBJ1-2|once|TRBD1|TRBV19
TGTGCCAGTAGTACCGGACAGGGTGATGGCTACACCTTC
CASSTGQGDGYTF
>TRBJ1-1|.|.|TRBV27
TGTGCCAGCAGTCTCCGCCCGACAGTGGGCGCTGAAGCTTTCTTT
CASSLRPTVGAEAFF
>TRBJ1-6|.|TRBD1|TRBV11-2
TGTGCCAGCAGCTCGAGGACAGGGACTAACCCCTATAATTCACCCCTCCACTTT
CASSSRTGTNPYNSPLHF
>TRBJ2-5|.|.|TRBV10-3
TGTGCCACCAACCTCCAGGGGTCCGGTGAGACCCAGTACTTC
CATNLQGSGETQYF
>TRBJ2-1|.|.|TRBV5-1
TGCGCCAGCAGCTTGGGCACCAGCTCCTACAATGAGCAGTTCTTC
CASSLGTSSYNEQFF
>TRBJ2-5|.|.|TRBV20-1
TGCAGTGCTAGTGGGGCTCAGGAGACCCAGTACTTC
CSASGAQETQYF
>TRBJ1-1|.|.|TRBV6-1
TGTGCCAGCAGTGACGGGGGGAGGGACACTGAAGCTTTCTTT
CASSDGGRDTEAFF
>TRBJ2-3|.|TRBD1|TRBV7-2
TGTGCCAGCAGCCTTACGGGGACAGGGGCAGATACGCAGTATTTT
CASSLTGTGADTQYF
>TRBJ1-3|.|.|TRBV7-2
TGTGCCAGCAGTTTCTTTAATACAGCTGGAAACACCATATATTTT
CASSFFNTAGNTIYF
>TRBJ1-2|.|.|TRBV21-1
TGTGCCAGCAGCAAAGCGGGGCACGCTCTCTATGGCTACACCTTC
CASSKAGHALYGYTF
>TRBJ1-1|.|TRBD1|TRBV18
TGTGCCAGCTCTATCGGGGGACAGGGCACTGAAGCTTTCTTT
CASSIGGQGTEAFF
>TRBJ1-3|.|TRBD1|TRBV3-1/TRBV3-2
TGTGCCAGCAGCGCAGACAGGGGGTCTGGAAACACCATATATTTT
CASSADRGSGNTIYF
>TRBJ1-2|.|.|TRBV10-3
TGTGCCATCGGGGGGGTCAGCTATGGCTACACCTTC
CAIGGVSYGYTF
>TRBJ1-5|.|.|TRBV19
TGTGCCAGTAGTATAGGCTTTGGCGGTCAGCCCCAGCATTTT
CASSIGFGGQPQHF
>TRBJ2-1|.|TRBD2|TRBV4-2
TGTGCCAGCAGCCAGAAGAGGGGAGGGGATGAGCAGTTCTTC
CASSQKRGGDEQFF
>TRBJ1-1|.|.|TRBV30
TGTGCCTGGGGAGGAGGGACATTGAGGAACACTGAAGCTTTCTTT
CAWGGGTLRNTEAFF
>TRBJ2-7|.|.|TRBV3-1/TRBV3-2
TGTGCCAGCAGCTCTGGACTCTACGAGCAGTACTTC
CASSSGLYEQYF
>TRBJ2-1|.|.|TRBV29-1
TGCAGCGTCTTCGGGCGGGGAGGGGGCTACAATGAGCAGTTCTTC
CSVFGRGGGYNEQFF
>TRBJ2-1|.|TRBD1|TRBV11-2
TGTGCCAGCAGCTTAAATAGGGGGGGACAGGGCCACAATGAGCAGTTCTTC
CASSLNRGGQGHNEQFF
>TRBJ1-5|.|TRBD1|TRBV19
TGTGCCAGTGCAGGGGGTTGGAATCAGCCCCAGCATTTT
CASAGGWNQPQHF
>TRBJ1-2|once|.|TRBV28
TGTGCCAGCAGTCTGAGGGGAGGGTATGGCTACACCTTC
CASSLRGGYGYTF
>TRBJ1-5|.|.|TRBV2
TGTGCCAGCAGTCTCAGGGATCGATGGCCCCAGCATTTT
CASSLRDRWPQHF
>TRBJ1-1|.|.|TRBV5-4
TGTGCCAGCAGCTTGGCGCGGGGAGTCCGTTCGAACACTGAAGCTTTCTTT
CASSLARGVRSNTEAFF
>TRBJ1-2|.|TRBD1|TRBV18
TGTGCCAGCTCACCGACTGGACAGGGGGATGGCTACACCTTC
CASSPTGQGDGYTF
>TRBJ1-1|.|.|TRBV28
TGTGCCAGCAGTTTCGGGAGGGGAACTGAAGCTTTCTTT
CASSFGRGTEAFF
>TRBJ2-1|few|.|TRBV15
TGTGCCACCAGCAGAGATCCTTTTGGACGGGGAGGACACAATGAGCAGTTCTTC
CATSRDPFGRGGHNEQFF
>TRBJ1-4|.|.|TRBV23-1
TGCGCCAGCAGTCCCCCAGGGCAAACTAATGAAAAACTGTTTTTT
CASSPPGQTNEKLFF
>TRBJ1-4|.|TRBD1|TRBV28
TGTGCCAGCAGTTTATCCCTCCGGGCGGCAGGGGGGGAAAAACTGTTTTTT
CASSLSLRAAGGEKLFF
>TRBJ2-1|.|TRBD2|TRBV12-5
TGTGCTAGTGGTTTGATTGCTTTGGTAGCGGGGGGCTACAATGAGCAGTTCTTC
CASGLIALVAGGYNEQFF
>TRBJ2-2|.|.|TRBV6-5
TGTGCCAGCAGATTGGGGGGCGGGGAGCTGTTTTTT
CASRLGGGELFF
>TRBJ1-3|.|TRBD1|TRBV10-3
TGTGCCATCACTACGGGACAGGTCTCTGGAAACACCATATATTTT
CAITTGQVSGNTIYF
>TRBJ1-5|.|.|TRBV6-6
TGTGCCAGCAGTAACAGGATTTATAGCAATCAGCCCCAGCATTTT
CASSNRIYSNQPQHF
>TRBJ2-1|.|.|TRBV15
TGTGCCACCAGCAGAGAAGGCGGGGCCGGCAATGAGCAGTTCTTC
CATSREGGAGNEQFF
>TRBJ1-3|.|.|TRBV28
TGTGCCAGCAGTTCCGGGAGGATCTCTGGAAACACCATATATTTT
CASSSGRISGNTIYF
>TRBJ1-1|few|.|TRBV18
TGTGCCAGCTCGTCGGGAGGAGGCACTGAAGCTTTCTTT
CASSSGGGTEAFF
>TRBJ2-5|.|TRBD2|TRBV5-1
TGCGCCAGCGCCCCATTGACGGGGGGCCAAGAGACCCAGTACTTC
CASAPLTGGQETQYF
>TRBJ1-2|.|.|TRBV6-6
TGTGCCAGCAGTTACTCGGGAGACTCTAACTATGGCTACACCTTC
CASSYSGDSNYGYTF
>TRBJ2-1|.|.|TRBV5-5
TGTGCCAGCAGCTTGGGGCTAGCCGTTTACAATGAGCAGTTCTTC
CASSLGLAVYNEQFF
>TRBJ2-7|.|TRBD1|TRBV10-2
TGCGCCAGCAGTGGGGGGCCGGGACAGGGCTACGAGCAGTACTTC
CASSGGPGQGYEQYF
>TRBJ2-5|.|.|TRBV5-6
TGTGCCAGCAGCTTGGCTACGGGTCCATGGGAGACCCAGTACTTC
CASSLATGPWETQYF